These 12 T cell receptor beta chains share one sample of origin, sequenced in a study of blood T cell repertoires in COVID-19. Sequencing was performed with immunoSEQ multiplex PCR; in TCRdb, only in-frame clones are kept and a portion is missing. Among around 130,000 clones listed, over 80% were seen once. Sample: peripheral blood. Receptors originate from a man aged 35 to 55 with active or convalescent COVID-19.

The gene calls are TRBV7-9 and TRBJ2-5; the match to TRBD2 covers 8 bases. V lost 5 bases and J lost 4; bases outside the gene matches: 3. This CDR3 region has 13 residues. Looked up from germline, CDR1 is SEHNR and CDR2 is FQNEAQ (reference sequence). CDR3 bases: TGTGCCAGCAGCCCCGGGGGGGCAGAGACCCAGTACTTC. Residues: CASSPGGAETQYF.

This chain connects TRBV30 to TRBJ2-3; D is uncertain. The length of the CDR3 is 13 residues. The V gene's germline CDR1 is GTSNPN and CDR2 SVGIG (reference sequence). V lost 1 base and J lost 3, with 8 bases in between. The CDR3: CAWSDLRTDTQYF. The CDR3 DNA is TGTGCCTGGAGTGACCTGAGGACAGATACGCAGTATTTT.

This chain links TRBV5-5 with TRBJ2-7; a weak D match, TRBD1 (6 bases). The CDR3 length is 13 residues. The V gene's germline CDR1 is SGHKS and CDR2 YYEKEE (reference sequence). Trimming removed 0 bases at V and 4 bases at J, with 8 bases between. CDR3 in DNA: TGTGCCAGCAGCTTGGTGCAGGGGTACGAGCAGTACTTC. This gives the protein CASSLVQGYEQYF.

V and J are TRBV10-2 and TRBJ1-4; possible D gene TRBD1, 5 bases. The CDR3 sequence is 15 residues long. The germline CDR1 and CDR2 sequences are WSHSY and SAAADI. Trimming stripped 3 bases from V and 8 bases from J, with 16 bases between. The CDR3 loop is CASSEIGVGKEKLFF. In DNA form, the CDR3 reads TGCGCCAGCAGTGAAATAGGGGTGGGGAAAGAAAAACTGTTTTTT.

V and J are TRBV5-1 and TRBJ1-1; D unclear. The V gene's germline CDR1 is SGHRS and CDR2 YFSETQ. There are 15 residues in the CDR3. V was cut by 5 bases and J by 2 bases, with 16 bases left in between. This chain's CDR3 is CASRGSAGGNTEAFF. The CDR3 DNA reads TGCGCCAGCAGAGGGAGTGCAGGCGGTAACACTGAAGCTTTCTTT.

This chain's CDR3 is CAGSRGDRGAPHINTGELFF. Written as DNA, the CDR3 is TGCGCCGGTTCTAGGGGGGACAGGGGGGCCCCGCACATAAACACCGGGGAGCTGTTTTTT. The gene calls are TRBV23-1 and TRBJ2-2, with TRBD1 matching 11 bases. TRBV23-1 is labeled an ORF, and its function is uncertain. The length of the CDR3 is 20 residues. Trimming at V came to 11 bases and at J to 2 bases, leaving 22 bases not matched to a gene.

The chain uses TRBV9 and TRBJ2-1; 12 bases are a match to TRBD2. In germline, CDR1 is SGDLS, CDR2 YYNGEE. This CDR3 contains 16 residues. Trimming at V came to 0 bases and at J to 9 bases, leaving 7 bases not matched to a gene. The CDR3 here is CASSVGVLTSGGEQFF. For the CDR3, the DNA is TGTGCCAGCAGCGTAGGGGTGTTGACTAGCGGGGGTGAGCAGTTCTTC.

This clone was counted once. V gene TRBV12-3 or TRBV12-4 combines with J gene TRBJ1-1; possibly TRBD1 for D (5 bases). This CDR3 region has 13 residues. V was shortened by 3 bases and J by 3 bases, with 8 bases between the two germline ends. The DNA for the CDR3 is TGTGCCAGCAGTTTTTTAGGGGACACTGAAGCTTTCTTT. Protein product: CASSFLGDTEAFF.

The CDR3 sequence is CASSLGTSGGASETQYF. The CDR3 DNA reads TGTGCCAGCAGCTTAGGGACTAGCGGGGGGGCCTCGGAGACCCAGTACTTC. V and J are TRBV11-2 and TRBJ2-5, with 15 bases fitting TRBD2. Germline V lookup: CDR1 SGHAT, CDR2 FQNNGV. The CDR3 spans 17 residues. With 1 base clipped from V and 5 bases from J, the junction kept 5 bases outside the gene matches.

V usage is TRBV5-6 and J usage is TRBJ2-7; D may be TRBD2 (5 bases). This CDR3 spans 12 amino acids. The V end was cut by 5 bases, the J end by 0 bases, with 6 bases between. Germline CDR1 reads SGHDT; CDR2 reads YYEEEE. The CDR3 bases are TGTGCCAGCAGACGGGACTCCTACGAGCAGTACTTC. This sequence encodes CASRRDSYEQYF. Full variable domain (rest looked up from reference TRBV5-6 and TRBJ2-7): DAGVTQSPTHLIKTRGQQVTLRCSPKSGHDTVSWYQQALGQGPQFIFQYYEEEERQRGNFPDRFSGHQFPNYSSELNVNALLLGDSALYLCASRRDSYEQYFGPGTRLTVT.

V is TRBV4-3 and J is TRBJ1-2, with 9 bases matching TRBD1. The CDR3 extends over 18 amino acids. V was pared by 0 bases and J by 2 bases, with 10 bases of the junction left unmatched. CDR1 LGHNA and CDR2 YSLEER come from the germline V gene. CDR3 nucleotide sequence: TGCGCCAGCAGCCAAGACTTCACCGGGACAGGGAAAAACTATGGCTACACCTTC. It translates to CASSQDFTGTGKNYGYTF.

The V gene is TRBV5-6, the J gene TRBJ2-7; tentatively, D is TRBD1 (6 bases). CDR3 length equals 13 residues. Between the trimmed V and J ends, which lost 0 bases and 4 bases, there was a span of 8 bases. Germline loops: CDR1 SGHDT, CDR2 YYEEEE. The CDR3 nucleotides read TGTGCCAGCAGCTTGGCGCAGGGGTACGAGCAGTACTTC. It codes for CASSLAQGYEQYF.